Detailed here is one T cell receptor (beta chain). Its matching antigen is unknown. Together with a sample-barcoded 5' primer, a J-beta primer mix was included in a second PCR lasting roughly 6 to 12 cycles. Each cDNA was tagged by a template-switch adaptor containing 12 random nucleotides. Every sample gave at least 3 million paired-end reads containing CDR3. Each CDR3 protein is one row after TCRdb ran MiXCR on the 5' RACE reads. Of 730,000 or so distinct CDR3 sequences in the sample, 40% to 45% are singletons; the top ten hold 20% to 25%. This specimen belongs to a study of blood T cells in healthy people across ages. Findings and caveats of the study: Unsorted PBMCs prevented conclusive naive versus antigen-experienced comparison. Diversity estimates from one million T cells were considered underestimates.

The sequenced sample consisted of blood. The receptor's source is a woman in her fifties or sixties in good health.

The DNA of the CDR3 is TGCGCCAGCAGCTTGTTCCCTAGCGGGAGGGGAACTGAAGAGCAGTTCTTC. It yields the protein CASSLFPSGRGTEEQFF. The chain links TRBV5-1 to TRBJ2-1, with TRBD2 matching 12 bases. Losses at the gene ends were 1 base for V and 10 bases for J; bases not matched to a gene: 12. The CDR3 is made up of 17 amino acids. Per the germline V gene, CDR1 is SGHRS and CDR2 is YFSETQ.